The 29 T cell receptor beta chains listed next were all sequenced from one sample in a study of T cell responses to AZD1222 COVID-19 vaccine. Assay: immunoSEQ multiplex PCR; the TCRdb copy retains only in-frame clones and omits some. The sample lists about 98,000 clones, approximately 86% occurring once. Material: peripheral blood, obtained on day 0 of MenACWY control vaccination. Receptors originate from an adult in good health.

The chain employs TRBV7-7 and TRBJ2-5; weak D call: TRBD1 (5 bases). CDR1 and CDR2 from the germline V gene are SSHAT and FNYEAQ (reference sequence). The germline V and J ends were trimmed by 1 base and 2 bases, with 11 bases remaining between them. The CDR3 extends over 15 amino acids. In nucleotides, the CDR3 is TGTGCCAGCAGCTTAGACAGGCAATCACAAGAGACCCAGTACTTC. It encodes CASSLDRQSQETQYF.

V is TRBV29-1 and J is TRBJ1-2, with D uncertain. The CDR3 covers 14 residues. Trimming removed 3 bases at V and 1 base at J, with 12 bases between. Germline V gene data show CDR1 as SQVTM and CDR2 as ANQGSEA. As DNA, the CDR3 is TGCAGCGTTGACCCTATGAGGGATAACTATGGCTACACCTTC. Residues: CSVDPMRDNYGYTF. Full variable domain (rest looked up from reference TRBV29-1 and TRBJ1-2): SAVISQKPSRDICQRGTSLTIQCQVDSQVTMMFWYRQQPGQSLTLIATANQGSEATYESGFVIDKFPISRPNLTFSTLTVSNMSPEDSSIYLCSVDPMRDNYGYTFGSGTRLTVV.

This clone showed up just once. This CDR3 reads CASSHTNRGQETQYF. CDR3 DNA: TGCGCCAGCAGCCATACTAACAGGGGGCAAGAGACCCAGTACTTC. V is TRBV4-1 and J is TRBJ2-5; 8 bases match TRBD1. J lost 2 bases, V lost 3 bases, and 5 bases had no gene match. Germline V lookup: CDR1 MGHRA, CDR2 YSYEKL. This CDR3 region has 15 residues.

This clone was seen a single time. The V gene is TRBV29-1, the J gene TRBJ1-4, with D possibly TRBD1 on 6 matching bases. V lost 7 bases and J lost 5, with 11 bases in between. The CDR3 sequence is 12 residues long. CDR1 is SQVTM, CDR2 ANQGSEA, per germline. CDR3 sequence: CSAGQTNEKLFF. CDR3 sequence (DNA): TGCAGCGCTGGACAGACGAATGAAAAACTGTTTTTT.

V is TRBV7-2 and J is TRBJ1-1; tentative D call: TRBD1 (5 bases). V gave up 8 bases and J gave up 1 base, with 11 bases separating them. Germline CDR1 and CDR2: SGHTA and FQGNSA. The CDR3 runs to 13 residues. CDR3 protein: CASGAPTNTEAFF. The CDR3 DNA reads as TGTGCCAGCGGGGCACCGACGAACACTGAAGCTTTCTTT.

The rearrangement uses TRBV19 and TRBJ1-5; 8 nucleotides match TRBD1. The CDR3 length is 19 residues. Germline CDR1 and CDR2: LNHDA and SQIVND (reference sequence). The V gene end was trimmed by 4 bases and the J gene end by 7 bases; junction bases not matched to a gene: 21. The CDR3 coding sequence is TGTGCCAGTAGTACTCAAGGACAGGGTGGCGGGTTCGGGGGACAGCCCCAGCATTTT. This sequence encodes CASSTQGQGGGFGGQPQHF.

This sequence joins TRBV10-2 and TRBJ2-2; 11 bases match TRBD2. The germline V gene encodes CDR1 WSHSY and CDR2 SAAADI. V was pared by 3 bases and J by 3 bases, with 0 bases of the junction left unmatched. The CDR3 contains 15 residues. The CDR3 nucleotides are TGCGCCAGCAGTGATAGCGGGGGGGACACCGGGGAGCTGTTTTTT. Translated: CASSDSGGDTGELFF.

The chain has TRBV4-3 and TRBJ1-4, with 8 bases identical to TRBD1. Germline CDR1 and CDR2: LGHNA and YSLEER. J was trimmed by 0 bases and V by 0 bases; bases with no gene match: 6. This CDR3 is 18 amino acids long. The CDR3 reads CASSQEMAGGPTNEKLFF. CDR3 in DNA: TGCGCCAGCAGCCAAGAGATGGCAGGGGGCCCAACTAATGAAAAACTGTTTTTT.

The rearrangement links TRBV13 to TRBJ1-3; no definite D call. Germline V gene sequence: CDR1 PRHDT, CDR2 FYEKMQ (reference sequence). Trimming removed 5 bases at V and 14 bases at J, with 22 bases between. This CDR3 spans 14 amino acids. The CDR3 region is CASSPTKTGSIVYF. The CDR3 region has the DNA TGTGCCAGCAGCCCCACGAAAACGGGAAGCATAGTATATTTT.

The chain couples TRBV9 to TRBJ2-7; 8 nucleotides agree with TRBD1. The CDR3 runs 14 residues. The V gene's germline CDR1 is SGDLS and CDR2 YYNGEE. Trimming at V came to 0 bases and at J to 5 bases, leaving 4 bases not matched to a gene. The CDR3 nucleotides are TGTGCCAGCAGCGTAGGGAAGACAGGGGACGAGCAGTACTTC. Its translation is CASSVGKTGDEQYF.

The J gene is TRBJ1-5, the V gene TRBV5-4; the match to TRBD1 covers 9 bases. The CDR3 totals 15 residues. From germline, CDR1 is SGHNT and CDR2 YYREEE (reference sequence). With 0 bases clipped from V and 4 bases from J, the junction kept 2 bases outside the gene matches. DNA for the CDR3: TGTGCCAGCAGCTTGGGGACAGGGGCTAATCAGCCCCAGCATTTT. Its protein is CASSLGTGANQPQHF.

V is TRBV7-8 and J is TRBJ1-6, with D possibly being TRBD1 (5 bases). The CDR3 contains 13 residues. Trimming shortened V by 5 bases and J by 7 bases, and 9 bases separated the two germline ends. Looked up from germline, CDR1 is SGHVS and CDR2 is FQNEAQ. CDR3 DNA sequence: TGTGCCAGCAGCCGGGACCCAAATTCACCCCTCCACTTT. Translation: CASSRDPNSPLHF.

In its sample, this clone was seen a few times. This chain joins TRBV19 and TRBJ1-1; possibly TRBD1 for D (5 bases). V gave up 5 bases and J gave up 0 bases, with 10 bases separating them. Germline assignment: CDR1 LNHDA and CDR2 SQIVND (reference sequence). The CDR3 is made up of 14 amino acids. CDR3 coding DNA: TGTGCCAGTAGTCGGGACCCTATGAACACTGAAGCTTTCTTT. This translates into CASSRDPMNTEAFF.

J is TRBJ1-1 and V is TRBV28; 7 bases are a match to TRBD1. In germline, CDR1 is MDHEN, CDR2 SYDVKM. This CDR3 is 14 amino acids long. V was pared by 5 bases and J by 3 bases, with 6 bases of the junction left unmatched. CDR3 residues: CASSTPDRYTEAFF. The CDR3 region has the DNA TGTGCCAGCAGTACCCCGGACAGGTACACTGAAGCTTTCTTT.

The V gene is TRBV9, the J gene TRBJ1-1; no clear D. V lost 1 base, J lost 1 base, and 5 bases lay in between. CDR1 is SGDLS, CDR2 YYNGEE, per germline. The CDR3 has 13 amino acids. The CDR3 coding sequence is TGTGCCAGCAGCGTATCGCCGAACACTGAAGCTTTCTTT. Its translation is CASSVSPNTEAFF.

The CDR3 reads CASSLAGGQRDTQYF. For the CDR3, the DNA is TGTGCCAGCAGCTTAGCGGGGGGGCAAAGAGATACGCAGTATTTT. The chain links TRBV7-9 to TRBJ2-3; D might be TRBD2 (7 bases). Germline values: CDR1 SEHNR, CDR2 FQNEAQ (reference sequence). There are 15 residues in the CDR3. V dropped 0 bases and J dropped 5 bases, with 12 bases sitting between them.

V is TRBV7-8 and J is TRBJ1-3; D remains ambiguous. CDR3 length: 15 amino acids. Germline V gene data show CDR1 as SGHVS and CDR2 as FQNEAQ. Trimming took off 1 base at V and 2 bases at J, with 9 bases between the two ends. CDR3 sequence (DNA): TGTGCCAGCAGCTTAGAGTCCCGGGCTGGAAACACCATATATTTT. This encodes CASSLESRAGNTIYF. Drawing the rest from reference TRBV7-8 and TRBJ1-3, the complete variable domain is GAGVSQSPRYKVAKRGQDVALRCDPISGHVSLFWYQQALGQGPEFLTYFQNEAQLDKSGLPSDRFFAERPEGSVSTLKIQRTQQEDSAVYLCASSLESRAGNTIYFGEGSWLTVV.

The chain has TRBV19 and TRBJ1-5, with 9 bases matching TRBD1. CDR1 and CDR2 (germline): LNHDA, SQIVND (reference sequence). V lost 3 bases and J lost 7; bases outside the gene matches: 7. This CDR3 contains 15 residues. The CDR3 is CASSIGTGGLQPQHF. The CDR3 region has the DNA TGTGCCAGTAGTATTGGAACAGGGGGCTTGCAGCCCCAGCATTTT.

The V gene is TRBV7-9, the J gene TRBJ2-3; 9 bases align to TRBD2. J was trimmed by 0 bases and V by 6 bases; bases with no gene match: 7. This CDR3 region has 16 residues. The germline gives CDR1 SEHNR, CDR2 FQNEAQ (reference sequence). The CDR3 region is CASSPGLALSTDTQYF. CDR3 coding DNA: TGTGCCAGCAGTCCCGGACTAGCGTTAAGCACAGATACGCAGTATTTT.

The chain recombines TRBV4-3 with TRBJ2-2, with D tentatively TRBD1 (6 bases). The CDR3 spans 16 residues. CDR1 and CDR2 (germline): LGHNA, YSLEER. Trimming stripped 3 bases from V and 3 bases from J, with 14 bases between. CDR3 loop: CASSQAGTPHTGELFF. CDR3 DNA: TGCGCCAGCAGCCAGGCCGGGACACCCCACACCGGGGAGCTGTTTTTT.

The DNA of the CDR3 is TGTGCCACCAGTGAACATAGACTAGCGGGGGGTTACAATGAGCAGTTCTTC. This encodes CATSEHRLAGGYNEQFF. The V call is TRBV24-1, the J call TRBJ2-1; 13 nucleotides align to TRBD2. The junction had 6 bases not matched to a gene; V was cut back by 4 bases and J by 4 bases. The CDR3 runs 17 residues. CDR1 KGHDR and CDR2 SFDVKD come from the germline V gene.

The CDR3 nucleotides are TGTGCCAGCAGCATGCGGGATCGAGATACGCAGTATTTT. It codes for CASSMRDRDTQYF. V gene TRBV6-2 or TRBV6-3 combines with J gene TRBJ2-3, with a weak D call TRBD2 (6 bases). The CDR3 contains 13 residues. Germline V gives CDR1 MNHEY, CDR2 SVGEGT. Trimming removed 6 bases at V and 5 bases at J, with 12 bases between.

This chain joins TRBV30 and TRBJ2-1; D gene uncertain. The germline V gene encodes CDR1 GTSNPN and CDR2 SVGIG (reference sequence). V shed 1 base and J shed 3 bases, with 4 bases lying between them. There are 12 residues in the CDR3. The CDR3 protein is CAWSDSYNEQFF. The CDR3 coding sequence is TGTGCCTGGAGTGACAGCTACAATGAGCAGTTCTTC.

The rearrangement links TRBV19 to TRBJ2-1, with D hard to call. The CDR3 loop spans 15 amino acids. Germline CDR1 and CDR2: LNHDA and SQIVND (reference sequence). V dropped 3 bases and J dropped 4 bases, with 13 bases sitting between them. CDR3 sequence: CASSMGGTLYNEQFF. The CDR3 coding sequence is TGTGCCAGTAGTATGGGCGGCACACTATACAATGAGCAGTTCTTC.

This chain links TRBV14 with TRBJ1-1, with TRBD1 matching over 7 bases. The CDR3 has 14 amino acids. V dropped 4 bases and J dropped 1; count of bases not matched to a gene: 3. Germline V gene lookup returns CDR1 SGHDN and CDR2 FVKESK. The CDR3, as DNA: TGTGCCAGCAGCCTTCGGACAGGGAACACTGAAGCTTTCTTT. This gives the protein CASSLRTGNTEAFF.

The gene calls are TRBV6-4 and TRBJ1-1; a possible D gene is TRBD1 (6 bases). V shed 6 bases and J shed 4 bases, with 15 bases lying between them. This CDR3 has 14 residues. The germline V gene has CDR1 MRHNA and CDR2 SNTAGT. The CDR3 reads CASSQDTGSTEAFF. In DNA, the CDR3 is TGTGCCAGCAGCCAGGATACAGGGAGCACTGAAGCTTTCTTT.

This clone was picked up one time. V gene TRBV7-2 combines with J gene TRBJ1-2; 7 positions agree with TRBD1. V was pared by 5 bases and J by 5 bases, with 8 bases of the junction left unmatched. Germline V gene sequence: CDR1 SGHTA, CDR2 FQGNSA. The CDR3 length is 14 residues. CDR3 bases: TGTGCCAGCAGCGGGATGGGACAGAATTATGGCTACACCTTC. This codes for CASSGMGQNYGYTF.

V and J are TRBV9 and TRBJ1-4; D possibly corresponds to TRBD1 (6 bases). This CDR3 spans 15 amino acids. The ends were cut back, 0 bases at V and 6 bases at J, with 12 bases in the middle. Germline V gives CDR1 SGDLS, CDR2 YYNGEE. This CDR3 reads CASSVAPGADEKLFF. As DNA, the CDR3 is TGTGCCAGCAGCGTAGCTCCAGGGGCGGATGAAAAACTGTTTTTT.

This chain connects TRBV2 to TRBJ1-5, with 9 bases aligning to TRBD1. Germline CDR1 reads SNHLY; CDR2 reads FYNNEI. CDR3 length: 16 amino acids. The trim removed 6 bases at V and 0 bases at J, leaving 6 bases unmatched. DNA for the CDR3: TGTGCCAGCAGGGGTGGACAGGGGCTTAGCAATCAGCCCCAGCATTTT. Amino acid sequence: CASRGGQGLSNQPQHF.